This T cell receptor beta chain was recovered during a study of T cells in women clearing cervical HPV infection. Study-level information: Controls gave blood once infection was undetectable; cases at lesion identification.

Study conclusions and caveats: Controls had more TRBV6-7 (0.16%) than cases (about 0.11%). Combining TCR richness with V gene abundances gave approximately 0.8 AUC.

Data came from immunoSEQ multiplex PCR; TCRdb stores just in-frame clones and leaves some out. Reported are 30,000 to 35,000 clones; the ten largest clones contain over 1.5%. Concerning this clone: Its antigen is not known. The CDR3 end lies 3 residues beyond the end of the read and is filled in from the germline J gene.

V dropped 2 bases and J dropped 1 base, with 6 bases sitting between them. The CDR3 sequence is 14 residues long. The chain couples TRBV12-3 or TRBV12-4 to TRBJ1-5; D uncertain. The source material was blood buffy coat. This TCR was sampled from a woman aged 18 to 75 with a cervical HPV16 infection that either progressed to CIN3+ or cleared (not recorded which). The chain's CDR3 is CASSLLGSNQPQHF. The covered CDR3 bases are TGTGCCAGCAGTTTATTGGGCAGCAATCAGCCC.